The 21 T cell receptor beta chains below were found in one sample sequenced in a study of T-cell reconstitution after alpha-beta-depleted transplantation in children. The authors prepared the TCRbeta library with unique molecular identifiers. One entry per CDR3 protein, called by TCRdb with MiXCR from the PCR reads. The table lists around 700,000 distinct CDR3 sequences, approximately 14% of them singletons. The sample was PBMCs, taken before TCRalphabeta/CD19-depleted stem cell transplant. The receptors come from a girl between 2 and 10 years old with congenital amegakaryocytic thrombocytopenia, due to receive a stem cell transplant.

This clonotype was observed at least ten times. The rearrangement joins TRBV20-1 to TRBJ2-7; D possibly corresponds to TRBD1 (6 bases). CDR3 length: 14 residues. The V end lost 5 bases, the J end lost 2 bases, and 16 bases lay between the germline ends. Germline-derived CDR1 and CDR2 are DFQATT and SNEGSKA (reference sequence). In nucleotides, the CDR3 is TGCAGTGCTCTCAGTGGACAGTCGACCTACGAGCAGTACTTC. This sequence encodes CSALSGQSTYEQYF.

At least ten counts were recorded for this clonotype. CDR3 in amino acids: CASSYGRTSGKNIQYF. The CDR3 DNA is TGTGCCAGCAGTTACGGGAGGACTAGCGGCAAAAACATTCAGTACTTC. The chain links TRBV6-2 or TRBV6-3 to TRBJ2-4, with TRBD2 identical over 10 bases. This CDR3 is 16 amino acids long. J lost 3 bases, V lost 2 bases, and 4 bases had no gene match. The V gene's germline CDR1 is MNHEY and CDR2 SVGEGT.

This clonotype was seen only a few times. This chain uses TRBV20-1 with TRBJ2-5, with 10 bases fitting TRBD1. V lost 1 base to trimming and J lost 4 bases; unmatched junction nucleotides: 3. The CDR3 runs 14 residues. Germline V gene data show CDR1 as DFQATT and CDR2 as SNEGSKA (reference sequence). As DNA, the CDR3 is TGCAGTGCTAGAGGGACAGGGGGGAGAGAGACCCAGTACTTC. Translating gives CSARGTGGRETQYF.

This clonotype came up many times. This chain links TRBV5-1 with TRBJ2-1, with 8 bases that match TRBD2. Germline lookup yields CDR1 SGHRS and CDR2 YFSETQ. Losses at the gene ends were 0 bases for V and 7 bases for J; bases not matched to a gene: 12. The CDR3 loop spans 17 amino acids. CDR3 sequence (DNA): TGCGCCAGCAGCTTGGTGAGCGGGAGTCTTAGGGGAAATGAGCAGTTCTTC. It translates to CASSLVSGSLRGNEQFF.

This clonotype has ten or more counts. The rearrangement links TRBV20-1 to TRBJ2-7; tentative D call: TRBD2 (6 bases). The germline V and J ends were trimmed by 1 base and 4 bases, with 20 bases remaining between them. This CDR3 has 16 residues. Germline CDR1 reads DFQATT; CDR2 reads SNEGSKA (reference sequence). This CDR3 reads CSARGGVGSRIYEQYF. The CDR3 region has the DNA TGCAGTGCTAGAGGGGGGGTTGGTAGCCGAATTTACGAGCAGTACTTC.

This clonotype was detected only a few times. The chain recombines TRBV6-1 with TRBJ2-7, with D tentatively TRBD1 or TRBD2 (5 bases each). Trimming pared 4 bases from V and 2 bases from J, leaving 9 bases between. Per the germline V gene, CDR1 is MNHNS and CDR2 is SASEGT. The CDR3 has 13 residues. In nucleotides, the CDR3 is TGTGCCAGCAGTGTGAGAGGGGCCTACGAGCAGTACTTC. Its protein is CASSVRGAYEQYF.

In this sample, this clonotype turned up a few times. This rearrangement joins TRBV20-1 to TRBJ2-1, with a tentative D call TRBD1 (5 bases). CDR1 and CDR2 (germline): DFQATT, SNEGSKA (reference sequence). Trimming stripped 6 bases from V and 7 bases from J, with 19 bases between. The CDR3 contains 14 residues. The CDR3 nucleotides are TGCAGTGCGGGTGGGGCTACTGAGGTGAATGAGCAGTTCTTC. This gives the protein CSAGGATEVNEQFF.

The rearrangement joins TRBV27 to TRBJ2-7; possibly TRBD1 or TRBD2 for D (5 bases each). This CDR3 is built from 15 residues. Trimming shortened V by 1 base and J by 2 bases, and 12 bases separated the two germline ends. In germline, CDR1 is MNHEY, CDR2 SMNVEV (reference sequence). The CDR3 DNA reads as TGTGCCAGCAGTTTATTAGGGGACCGTACCTACGAGCAGTACTTC. This gives the protein CASSLLGDRTYEQYF.

This clonotype was observed a handful of times. This chain joins TRBV28 and TRBJ1-6, with 7 bases matching TRBD1. Unmatched junction bases numbered 8, after V lost 5 bases and J lost 7 bases. Germline V gene sequence: CDR1 MDHEN, CDR2 SYDVKM. There are 15 residues in the CDR3. The DNA for the CDR3 is TGTGCCAGCAGTCCGTATAGGGGGCAAAATTCACCCCTCCACTTT. This translates into CASSPYRGQNSPLHF.

The sample holds a few counts of this clonotype. The chain uses TRBV5-1 and TRBJ2-2, with TRBD2 as a possible D gene (5 bases). The CDR3 spans 16 residues. Germline lookup yields CDR1 SGHRS and CDR2 YFSETQ. With 4 bases removed from V and 10 bases from J, the gap between germline ends came to 23 bases. CDR3 in DNA: TGCGCCAGCAGCCCGGGATGGGGAGCTGTCTTCACGGAGCTGTTTTTT. It is translated as CASSPGWGAVFTELFF.

Ten or more counts support this clonotype. The chain employs TRBV20-1 and TRBJ2-1; the D call may be TRBD1 or TRBD2 (5 bases each). CDR3 length equals 14 residues. The germline V gene has CDR1 DFQATT and CDR2 SNEGSKA (reference sequence). Deletions cut 6 bases from V and 2 bases from J, with 14 bases between. CDR3 sequence reads: CSAWGSVPYNEQFF. The CDR3 nucleotides read TGCAGTGCCTGGGGGAGCGTCCCCTACAATGAGCAGTTCTTC.

This clonotype has ten or more counts. The chain employs TRBV29-1 and TRBJ2-2; 8 bases match TRBD1. V lost 3 bases to trimming and J lost 5 bases; unmatched junction nucleotides: 2. Germline V lookup: CDR1 SQVTM, CDR2 ANQGSEA. This CDR3 is 13 amino acids long. DNA of the CDR3: TGCAGCGTTGACAGGGGGCGGACCGGGGAGCTGTTTTTT. This codes for CSVDRGRTGELFF.

This clonotype was seen a handful of times. This rearrangement joins TRBV29-1 to TRBJ2-5; 15 bases are shared with TRBD2. The ends lost 6 bases at V and 4 bases at J; junction bases unmatched: 3. The CDR3 runs to 14 residues. Germline V lookup: CDR1 SQVTM, CDR2 ANQGSEA. Here the CDR3 DNA reads TGCAGCGTCCGGGGACTAGCGGGAGGAGAGACCCAGTACTTC. This sequence encodes CSVRGLAGGETQYF.

As for this clonotype: This may be a read error, as it is one base from a much larger clone. The chain employs TRBV5-1 and TRBJ2-2; TRBD1 aligns across 7 bases. The CDR3 has 15 residues. Trimming removed 4 bases from V and 6 bases from J; junction bases left unmatched: 9. Germline-derived CDR1 and CDR2 are SGHRS and YFSETQ. The CDR3 region is CASSLRGGRAGELFF. CDR3 nucleotide sequence: TGCGCCAGCAGCCTCAGAGGGGGCCGTGCCGGGGAGCTGTTTTTT.

In this sample, this clonotype turned up a few times. J is TRBJ2-6 and V is TRBV7-8; D gene uncertain. Germline lookup yields CDR1 SGHVS and CDR2 FQNEAQ. The CDR3 loop spans 15 amino acids. Trimming removed 4 bases at V and 4 bases at J, with 11 bases between. CDR3 sequence reads: CASSSWRRGANVLTF. DNA for the CDR3: TGTGCCAGCAGCTCTTGGCGGCGAGGGGCCAACGTCCTGACTTTC.

This chain joins TRBV29-1 and TRBJ2-2; 8 bases are a match to TRBD1. Unmatched junction bases numbered 11, after V lost 2 bases and J lost 6 bases. This CDR3 spans 16 amino acids. Looked up from germline, CDR1 is SQVTM and CDR2 is ANQGSEA. The CDR3 loop reads CSVESFPGQAPGELFF. The CDR3 nucleotides read TGCAGCGTTGAAAGTTTTCCGGGACAGGCTCCCGGGGAGCTGTTTTTT.

This clonotype has at least ten counts. The chain links TRBV7-2 to TRBJ2-2; 7 bases map to TRBD2. The junction had 5 bases not matched to a gene; V was cut back by 6 bases and J by 4 bases. The V gene's germline CDR1 is SGHTA and CDR2 FQGNSA. The CDR3 totals 14 residues. CDR3 sequence: CASRELAITGELFF. As DNA, the CDR3 is TGTGCCAGCAGGGAACTAGCGATCACCGGGGAGCTGTTTTTT.

The gene calls are TRBV7-2 and TRBJ2-3, with D tentatively TRBD2 (6 bases). The CDR3 is made up of 14 amino acids. The germline gives CDR1 SGHTA, CDR2 FQGNSA. The V end lost 5 bases, the J end lost 8 bases, and 17 bases lay between the germline ends. CDR3 protein: CASSPSGGKATQYF. The DNA of the CDR3 is TGTGCCAGCAGCCCCTCCGGGGGAAAGGCTACGCAGTATTTT.

The chain has TRBV11-2 and TRBJ2-5; 13 bases fit TRBD2. The CDR3 extends over 16 amino acids. The V gene end was trimmed by 1 base and the J gene end by 4 bases; junction bases not matched to a gene: 3. Germline CDR1 reads SGHAT; CDR2 reads FQNNGV. This CDR3 is CASSLGTSGSAETQYF. CDR3 bases: TGTGCCAGCAGCTTAGGGACTAGCGGGAGCGCAGAGACCCAGTACTTC.

The genes are TRBV12-3 or TRBV12-4 and TRBJ1-5; 7 positions match TRBD1. This CDR3 contains 17 residues. The junction had 11 bases not matched to a gene; V was cut back by 5 bases and J by 1 base. CDR3 coding DNA: TGTGCCAGCAGTCATACCACAGGGGCCATCAGCAATCAGCCCCAGCATTTT. This gives the protein CASSHTTGAISNQPQHF.

Remarks on this clonotype: This may arise from a read error, as a much more abundant clone is one base away. This chain uses TRBV20-1 with TRBJ2-1; D may be TRBD2 (6 bases). Trimming took off 2 bases at V and 0 bases at J, with 8 bases between the two ends. The CDR3 totals 14 residues. The germline V gene encodes CDR1 DFQATT and CDR2 SNEGSKA (reference sequence). CDR3 DNA: TGCAGTGCTAGACTCGGGAGCTCCTACAATGAGCAGTTCTTC. It translates to CSARLGSSYNEQFF.